The rows below give T cell receptor beta chains drawn from one sample of a study of neoadjuvant anti-PD-1 for oral cavity cancer. Method: immunoSEQ multiplex PCR; TCRdb's copy keeps in-frame clones and lacks some. The sample gives about 68,000 clones, approximately 81% of which show up once; 3.4% is in the top ten. Sequenced here: PBMCs, sampled after nivolumab (anti-PD-1) treatment. The origin of the receptors is a person between 40 and 85 years old with oral cavity squamous cell carcinoma. Both conserved end residues are part of each CDR3. The D gene is left open where the match is weak. Where a row states a size, it is once, few, many or the class of an expanded clone; other rows omit it.

>TRBJ2-5|.|.|TRBV6-1
TGTGCCAGCAGTTACGGAGCGGACCAGTACTTC
CASSYGADQYF
>TRBJ1-1|.|.|TRBV5-4
TGTGCCAGCAGCTATACACCCCTGGAGACTGAAGCTTTCTTT
CASSYTPLETEAFF
>TRBJ2-3|.|TRBD2|TRBV4-1
TGCGCCAGCAGCCAACTCGGGCTAGCGGGAGGTACGCAGTATTTT
CASSQLGLAGGTQYF
>TRBJ1-1|.|.|TRBV6-5
TGTGCCAGCAGTTATCGGAATCAAAGGTCGGGAGCTTTCTTT
CASSYRNQRSGAFF
>TRBJ2-7|.|.|TRBV25-1
TGTGCCAGCACCCAGTCTTCCGTTGCCGAGCAGTACTTC
CASTQSSVAEQYF
>TRBJ2-6|.|TRBD2|TRBV9
TGTGCCAGCAGCGTAAGTAGAAGCGGGGCCTCTGGGGCCAACGTCCTGACTTTC
CASSVSRSGASGANVLTF
>TRBJ2-7|.|TRBD1|TRBV5-1
TGCGCCAGCAGCTTGGCGGGGACAGGGCTGAGTGGGGAGCAGTACTTC
CASSLAGTGLSGEQYF
>TRBJ1-1|.|.|TRBV30
TGTGCCTGGAGCTCAGGGAAGGTGAACACTGAAGCTTTCTTT
CAWSSGKVNTEAFF
>TRBJ2-2|.|.|TRBV6-1
TGTGCCAGCAGCCGCGTCGGGGCCGAACCCGGGGAGCTGTTTTTT
CASSRVGAEPGELFF
>TRBJ2-7|.|TRBD1|TRBV15
TGTGCCACCAGCAGAACAGGACAGGGACGCTCCTACGAGCAGTACTTC
CATSRTGQGRSYEQYF
>TRBJ1-4|.|.|TRBV15
TGTGCCACCAGCAGCCCCTCCTTCGACGCTAATGAAAAACTGTTTTTT
CATSSPSFDANEKLFF
>TRBJ2-2|.|.|TRBV7-3
TGTGCCAGCAGCTTAGGTAGCGGGGAGCTGTTTTTT
CASSLGSGELFF
>TRBJ2-7|.|.|TRBV10-1
TGCGCCAGCAGTGAGTTCCAGGGGGGCGAGCAGTACTTC
CASSEFQGGEQYF
>TRBJ2-3|.|.|TRBV9
TGTGCCAGCAGCTTCACTAGGACGGGAGATACGCAGTATTTT
CASSFTRTGDTQYF
>TRBJ2-1|.|.|TRBV11-3
TGTGCCAGCAGCTCCGAGTTGCTCAATGAGCAGTTCTTC
CASSSELLNEQFF
>TRBJ1-5|few|TRBD1|TRBV7-2
TGTGCCAGCAGCTTATTTTCGTGGACAGGGGGAACGGAAGATCAGCCCCAGCATTTT
CASSLFSWTGGTEDQPQHF
>TRBJ2-1|.|TRBD2|TRBV6-5
TGTGCCAGCAGTTTCACTAGCGGGAGATTCAATGAGCAGTTCTTC
CASSFTSGRFNEQFF
>TRBJ1-1|few|.|TRBV2
TGTGCCAGCAGTGGGGTCGGGCAGTATGAAGCTTTCTTT
CASSGVGQYEAFF
>TRBJ1-5|.|.|TRBV5-3
TGTGCCAGAAGTTCGGCCGGGCCTAACAATCAGCCCCAGCATTTT
CARSSAGPNNQPQHF
>TRBJ1-5|once|.|TRBV28
TGTGCCAGCAGTTGGAAGAGGAGCAATCAGCCCCAGCATTTT
CASSWKRSNQPQHF
>TRBJ2-7|once|TRBD2|TRBV2
TGTGCCAGCAGTTCCGGACTAGCGGGGACCTCCTACGAGCAGTACTTC
CASSSGLAGTSYEQYF
>TRBJ2-7|.|.|TRBV28
TGTGCCAGCCTTCACTACGAGCAGTACTTC
CASLHYEQYF
>TRBJ1-2|.|TRBD1|TRBV2
TGTGCCAGCAGTATCGGACAGGAAACCTTCTATGGCTACACCTTC
CASSIGQETFYGYTF
>TRBJ1-2|.|.|TRBV7-9
TGTGCCAGCAGCTTGGAGATGCAGGCCTATGGCTACACCTTC
CASSLEMQAYGYTF
>TRBJ2-3|.|TRBD2|TRBV5-6
TGTGCCAGCAGGAGACTAGCGGGAGGTGGTGCGTATTTT
CASRRLAGGGAYF
>TRBJ1-5|.|.|TRBV6-1
TGTGCCAACAGTGGAAATCAGCCCCAGCATTTT
CANSGNQPQHF
>TRBJ1-2|.|.|TRBV6-6
TGTGCCAGCAGTACGGACTCCCCCGGCTACACCTTC
CASSTDSPGYTF
>TRBJ2-6|.|.|TRBV6-4
TGTGCCAGCAGTGACTCGAGGACTGGGGCCAACGTCCTGACTTTC
CASSDSRTGANVLTF
>TRBJ2-3|few|TRBD1|TRBV2
TGTGCCAGCAGTGAGGGACAGGGGGCTATATATACGCAGTATTTT
CASSEGQGAIYTQYF
>TRBJ2-1|.|.|TRBV5-1
TGCGCCAGCAGCTTGGGATGGCCAGGGGAGGACAATGAGCAGTTCTTC
CASSLGWPGEDNEQFF
>TRBJ2-7|.|TRBD2|TRBV7-2
TGTGCCAGCAGCCCAATAGCGGGGAGGTTCGCCGAGCAGTACTTC
CASSPIAGRFAEQYF
>TRBJ2-1|.|.|TRBV30
TGTGCCTGTCAAATGGACTACTACAATGAGCAGTTCTTC
CACQMDYYNEQFF
>TRBJ2-7|few|.|TRBV5-4
TGTGCCAGCAGCTTGGCCGAGTTCAGGCCGTACGAGCAGTACTTC
CASSLAEFRPYEQYF